The 18 T cell receptor beta chains presented below share a single source sample, sequenced in a study of T cell repertoires in cytomegalovirus infection. No antigens are known for them. From the reads, TCRdb called clonotypes with MiXCR, one entry per CDR3 protein. Of about 770,000 distinct CDR3 sequences in the sample, under 35% were seen once. The sample was cultured CD8+ T cells from PBMCs, taken from culture after CMV antigen stimulation. Source of these receptors: a human donor in good health (CMV status not recorded). Some clones in this sample may be carry-over from other donors' samples.

The chain carries TRBV7-2 and TRBJ2-5; 7 bases line up with TRBD1. Trimming at V came to 4 bases and at J to 5 bases, leaving 4 bases not matched to a gene. The length of the CDR3 is 13 residues. Germline V gene data show CDR1 as SGHTA and CDR2 as FQGNSA. The CDR3, as DNA: TGTGCCAGCAGCTCGGGACAGTGGGAGACCCAGTACTTC. Amino acids: CASSSGQWETQYF.

The rearrangement joins TRBV27 to TRBJ2-1; the D gene could be TRBD1 or TRBD2 (5 bases each). The germline CDR1 and CDR2 sequences are MNHEY and SMNVEV (reference sequence). V dropped 5 bases and J dropped 0 bases, with 14 bases sitting between them. The CDR3 runs to 16 residues. The CDR3 protein is CASSLGTDSSYNEQFF. The CDR3 nucleotides are TGTGCCAGCAGTCTAGGGACCGACAGCTCCTACAATGAGCAGTTCTTC.

V usage is TRBV7-6 and J usage is TRBJ2-1; D is unclear. V lost 5 bases, J lost 8 bases, and 13 bases lay in between. CDR3 length equals 13 residues. Germline assignment: CDR1 SGHVS and CDR2 FNYEAQ. DNA for the CDR3: TGTGCCAGCAGCCCGACCGGTGTCGATGAGCAGTTCTTC. Translated: CASSPTGVDEQFF.

As concerns this clonotype: The CDR3 does not close with the conserved phenylalanine or tryptophan, likely indicating a read error. DNA of the CDR3: TGTGCCAGCAGCCTAGCCCGGGACTTATACAATGAGCAGTTCTCC. It yields the protein CASSLARDLYNEQFS. The J gene is TRBJ2-1, the V gene TRBV7-2; perhaps TRBD2 as D (6 bases). The CDR3 sequence is 15 residues long. Germline lookup yields CDR1 SGHTA and CDR2 FQGNSA.

This clonotype was found many times. The rearrangement joins TRBV7-6 to TRBJ1-1; tentatively, D is TRBD1 (5 bases). Germline V CDR1 and CDR2: SGHVS, FNYEAQ. V gave up 1 base and J gave up 4 bases, with 10 bases separating them. CDR3 size: 14 residues. CDR3 amino acids: CASSLGGTGTEAFF. The CDR3, as DNA: TGTGCCAGCAGCTTAGGGGGGACGGGCACTGAAGCTTTCTTT.

The chain links TRBV11-3 to TRBJ2-1, with D uncertain. In germline, CDR1 is SGHNT, CDR2 YENEEA. This CDR3 spans 15 amino acids. V shed 4 bases and J shed 2 bases, with 12 bases lying between them. The CDR3 nucleotides read TGTGCCAGCAGCTCATATCTGGGTCCCTACAATGAGCAGTTCTTC. Amino acid sequence: CASSSYLGPYNEQFF.

This chain uses TRBV12-3 or TRBV12-4 with TRBJ2-3, with D maybe TRBD2 (5 bases). The CDR3 length is 17 residues. Trimming took 6 bases from V and 1 from J, leaving 20 bases between them. CDR3 coding DNA: TGTGCCAGCAGAACAAGTGGACTCGGGCCGGGCACAGATACGCAGTATTTT. This gives the protein CASRTSGLGPGTDTQYF.

The chain carries TRBV2 and TRBJ2-5; D not resolved. The germline gives CDR1 SNHLY, CDR2 FYNNEI. The V and J ends lost 6 bases and 7 bases respectively, with 12 bases between them. This CDR3 is built from 12 residues. The CDR3: CASRGSSGTQYF. The CDR3 region has the DNA TGTGCCAGCAGGGGGTCTTCAGGGACCCAGTACTTC.

This clonotype was seen just once. The chain has TRBV19 and TRBJ2-1; 7 bases agree with TRBD2. The CDR3 runs 17 residues. Per germline, CDR1 LNHDA and CDR2 SQIVND (reference sequence). The V and J ends lost 3 bases and 4 bases, in that order; junction bases with no gene match: 12. CDR3 in DNA: TGTGCCAGTAGTATCCCCCTCACAAGCGGGGCTTACAATGAGCAGTTCTTC. Its translation: CASSIPLTSGAYNEQFF.

The chain couples TRBV7-2 to TRBJ1-6; 7 positions agree with TRBD1. Losses at the gene ends were 5 bases for V and 4 bases for J; bases not matched to a gene: 11. Per germline, CDR1 SGHTA and CDR2 FQGNSA. The CDR3 runs to 17 residues. This chain's CDR3 is CASSTNPGTEYNSPLHF. The CDR3 coding sequence is TGTGCCAGCAGCACTAATCCCGGGACAGAATATAATTCACCCCTCCACTTT.

This sequence joins TRBV11-2 and TRBJ2-7; 11 bases are shared with TRBD1. V lost 5 bases and J lost 3; bases outside the gene matches: 9. The CDR3 runs 16 residues. Germline V gene sequence: CDR1 SGHAT, CDR2 FQNNGV. The CDR3 reads CASSPKGDRGFYEQYF. The CDR3 DNA reads as TGTGCCAGCAGCCCCAAGGGGGACAGGGGGTTCTACGAGCAGTACTTC.

This clonotype turned up a few times. V is TRBV7-2 and J is TRBJ2-5; D is ambiguous. The CDR3 is 16 amino acids. CDR1 SGHTA and CDR2 FQGNSA come from the germline V gene. The ends were cut back, 3 bases at V and 5 bases at J, with 19 bases in the middle. The CDR3 coding sequence is TGTGCCAGCAGCTTCGATCTCGGGTGGGCAAAGGAGACCCAGTACTTC. This gives the protein CASSFDLGWAKETQYF.

The V call is TRBV12-3 or TRBV12-4, the J call TRBJ1-3; D call uncertain. V was pared by 5 bases and J by 2 bases, with 10 bases between. CDR3 length equals 14 residues. The CDR3 loop is CASSAGRTGNTIYF. CDR3 DNA: TGTGCCAGCAGTGCGGGCCGGACTGGAAACACCATATATTTT.

This chain joins TRBV27 and TRBJ2-3; TRBD1 matches at 7 bases. The CDR3 sequence is 15 residues long. CDR1 is MNHEY, CDR2 SMNVEV, per germline (reference sequence). V shed 6 bases and J 7 bases; nucleotides not matched to a gene: 13. As DNA, the CDR3 is TGTGCCAGCAGACAGACCGACAGGGTGGACAATACGCAGTATTTT. Translating it yields CASRQTDRVDNTQYF.

This clonotype was counted only a few times. The chain recombines TRBV6-5 with TRBJ1-2; D might be TRBD1 (5 bases). The germline V gene has CDR1 MNHEY and CDR2 SVGAGI. V dropped 0 bases and J dropped 2 bases, with 19 bases sitting between them. The CDR3 is made up of 18 amino acids. The CDR3 is CASSYSKIDRLFNYGYTF. The CDR3 DNA follows: TGTGCCAGCAGTTACTCGAAGATCGACAGACTGTTCAACTATGGCTACACCTTC.

This clonotype occurred a few times. This chain connects TRBV15 to TRBJ1-2; TRBD1 might be the D (6 bases). CDR1 LNHNV and CDR2 YYDKDF come from the germline V gene (reference sequence). The CDR3 has 15 amino acids. The ends were cut back, 0 bases at V and 6 bases at J, with 14 bases in the middle. The CDR3 DNA is TGTGCCACCAGCAGAGATGGCGGGGGGCGGGATGGCTACACCTTC. Amino acids: CATSRDGGGRDGYTF.

This clonotype was counted a few times. The V and J genes are TRBV4-1 and TRBJ2-7, with D tentatively TRBD1 (5 bases). This CDR3 is built from 14 residues. V lost 4 bases to trimming and J lost 2 bases, with 12 bases between them. Germline loops: CDR1 MGHRA, CDR2 YSYEKL. CDR3 bases: TGCGCCAGCAGCCCCGCAGGGAACCCCTACGAGCAGTACGTC. Amino acid sequence: CASSPAGNPYEQYV.

The rearrangement uses TRBV6-6 and TRBJ1-4; 7 bases map to TRBD1. The CDR3 is 15 residues long. The ends lost 1 base at V and 6 bases at J; junction bases unmatched: 5. The V gene's germline CDR1 is MNHNY and CDR2 SVGAGI (reference sequence). CDR3 DNA sequence: TGTGCCAGCAGTTACTATTTGGACAGGCATGAAAAACTGTTTTTT. Amino acid sequence: CASSYYLDRHEKLFF.